This TCR beta chain was observed in a study of T cells in Graves' hyperthyroidism and ophthalmopathy (dated by TCRdb to about 2019). Regarding the study in general: To identify TCR V-J signatures that set the groups apart, the researchers used a discovery cohort of about a hundred patients, made up of approximately 43 with Graves' ophthalmopathy and approximately 57 with stable Graves' hyperthyroidism. The study also compared thyroid tissue and blood T-cell repertoires from several Graves' hyperthyroidism patients. The roughly 90 discovery patients were divided at random into training and test sets in a 7:3 ratio. An independent validation cohort of some 18 hyperthyroidism patients and 17 patients who later progressed to ophthalmopathy tested prospective prediction of ophthalmopathy. Once sampling was done, hyperthyroidism patients were given methimazole at a starting dose of 30 mg daily, whereas ophthalmopathy patients were given high-dose intravenous methylprednisolone. TCR Vbeta CDR3 sequencing of 135 peripheral blood samples (roughly 41 ophthalmopathy, under 80 hyperthyroidism and roughly 17 progressor patients) is reported in the paper.

V loses 1 base of germline sequence and J loses 4 bases, and the interval between the two ends is 14 bases. Including cysteine and phenylalanine, the CDR3 has 15 amino acids. The CDR3 DNA has 45 bases and is translated from base 1. CDR1 and CDR2 were assigned from the germline V gene (reference sequence) as DFQATT and SNEGSKA. Patients with uncontrolled infections, other autoimmune diseases, pregnancy or lactation were excluded. Diagnoses were based on clinical symptoms, serum thyroxine and TRAb, thyroid ultrasound and orbital computed tomography. Total RNA was extracted using Trizol reagent, and RNA quality was assessed on an Agilent 2100 Bioanalyzer. The TCR beta CDR3 regions were amplified from the RNA transcripts. For the first round of RT-PCR on the TCR CDR3, the HTBI primer set was used together with the Qiagen OneStep RT-PCR kit. Libraries were constructed in a second round of multiplex PCR, after which size selection and purification were carried out. The libraries were sequenced on an Illumina HiSeq2000 using paired-end 100 bp reads. In the source study's methods: SOAPnuke was used to process the raw data, removing reads that contained adapters or uncalled bases, had a mean Phred below 15, or lacked an exact match to the constant primer or identifier. High-quality paired reads were merged with COPE v1.2.5, and unique nucleotide sequences were defined as clonotypes. MiTCR v1.1 was used to align clonotypes to the IMGT TRBV, TRBD and TRBJ reference segments. The analysis included only V-J combinations with a frequency above 0.0001, which together covered more than 98% of the repertoires. A TCS score was defined as the ratio between F50 (clonal expansion) and ExV (chaos), using BLOSUM62-based TCRdist between CDR3 peptides within each V-J. Welch's t-statistics and random forest reduced some 510 V-J features to some 14, which were used in a naive Bayes classifier (R e1071). The Morisita-Horn index was used to measure how similar the thyroid and blood repertoires were. The public reads were quality trimmed at Q25 with fastp and then assembled into clones with MiXCR by TCRdb, keeping productive beta chains. Each entry merges the rows of one CDR3 protein and shows their most common DNA and genes. What appears here as the V and J calls and clone size reflects TCRdb's work, not the paper's. The table for this sample lists 500,000 to 650,000 distinct CDR3 sequences; 46% of them were counted only once. Around 44% of the sample is held by the ten biggest clonotypes.

General findings and caveats noted by the study authors: Sample size was not statistically predetermined, and blinding of investigators to group allocation was not performed. Most expanded thyroid clonotypes (frequency above 0.001) were also found in blood, which suggests that blood repertoires may mirror thyroid immune responses. A 13 V-J signature model separated ophthalmopathy from stable hyperthyroidism, with approximately 86% sensitivity and roughly 84% specificity in cross-validation and 80%/75% in testing. In validation, the model predicted progression to ophthalmopathy a median of around six months before onset, with roughly 70% sensitivity and 72.22% specificity.

This clonotype occurred many times. Its target antigen remains unknown. Nothing much larger sits one base from this clone, and base qualities are not available. The sample taken for sequencing was peripheral blood or thyroid tissue (not recorded which). This clonotype originated in an adult woman with Graves' disease, either hyperthyroidism or ophthalmopathy (not recorded which). This sequence uses TRBV20-1 and TRBJ1-3, with TRBD1 tentatively as D gene (5 bases match). The CDR3 loop reads CSARVPGQGGNTIYF. The sequenced DNA is TGCAGTGCTAGAGTCCCTGGTCAGGGCGGAAACACCATATATTTT.